The TCR beta chain under discussion was sequenced for a study of metastatic and nonmetastatic thyroid tumors. Turning to the study itself: Comparative analysis of repertoires was undertaken across blood and tumor or nodule tissue obtained from malignant and benign thyroid patients.

None of the patients had undergone any treatment ahead of thyroid surgery. In germline, CDR1 is MGHRA, CDR2 YSYEKL. CDR3 length: 15 amino acids. To note about this clone: A read error may produce the germline difference seen at one junction end.

TCRdb re-analyzed the PCR reads using MiXCR. Of about 13,000 clones listed, approximately 23% are singletons. This receptor was obtained from a female donor with papillary thyroid cancer or a benign thyroid nodule (not recorded which). Some clones in this sample may be carry-over from other donors' samples. Sample: adjacent normal tissue. The chain couples TRBV4-1 to TRBJ2-5; either TRBD1 or TRBD2 may fit D (6 bases each). In DNA, the CDR3 is TGCGCCAGCAGCGTCCGGGACGGGGGCCAAGAGACCCGGTACTTC. Protein sequence: CASSVRDGGQETRYF.